This T cell receptor beta chain appears in the sequencing data of a study of Ad26.COV2.S vaccination and SARS-CoV-2 variants. Points from the study as a whole: Responses of spike-specific T cells (both CD8+ and CD4+) reportedly showed substantial breadth after vaccination. An underestimation of total T cell responses may have resulted from the TCR breadth and depth analyses.

V was clipped by 6 bases and J by 9 bases; unmatched bases: 5. The V gene's germline CDR1 is SNHLY and CDR2 FYNNEI. The CDR3 length is 13 residues. Concerning this clone: Its antigen is currently unknown.

Profiled with immunoSEQ multiplex PCR; TCRdb holds only in-frame clones, not every one. The repertoire has about 180,000 clones, roughly 85% of them found once; the top ten carry around 6.3%. The V call is TRBV2, the J call TRBJ2-7, with 13 bases lining up with TRBD2. The sample in question was peripheral blood, obtained after recovery from COVID-19. The TCR sequence derives from a human donor who had recovered from COVID-19. The CDR3, as DNA: TGTGCCAGCAGAGGACTAGCGGGAGAAGGGCAGTACTTC. It yields the protein CASRGLAGEGQYF.